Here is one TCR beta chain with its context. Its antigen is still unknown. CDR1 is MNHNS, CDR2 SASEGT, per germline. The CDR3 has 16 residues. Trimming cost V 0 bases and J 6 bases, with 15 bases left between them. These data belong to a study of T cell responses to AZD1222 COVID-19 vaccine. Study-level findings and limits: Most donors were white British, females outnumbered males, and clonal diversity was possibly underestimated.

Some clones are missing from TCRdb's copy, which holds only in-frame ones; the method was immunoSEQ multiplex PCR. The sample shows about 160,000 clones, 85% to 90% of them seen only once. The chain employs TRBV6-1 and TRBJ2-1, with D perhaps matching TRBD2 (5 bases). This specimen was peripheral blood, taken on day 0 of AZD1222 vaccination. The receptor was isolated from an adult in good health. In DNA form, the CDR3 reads TGTGCCAGCAGTGAAGCCGCCGGACTCTCTGGCAATGAGCAGTTCTTC. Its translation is CASSEAAGLSGNEQFF.